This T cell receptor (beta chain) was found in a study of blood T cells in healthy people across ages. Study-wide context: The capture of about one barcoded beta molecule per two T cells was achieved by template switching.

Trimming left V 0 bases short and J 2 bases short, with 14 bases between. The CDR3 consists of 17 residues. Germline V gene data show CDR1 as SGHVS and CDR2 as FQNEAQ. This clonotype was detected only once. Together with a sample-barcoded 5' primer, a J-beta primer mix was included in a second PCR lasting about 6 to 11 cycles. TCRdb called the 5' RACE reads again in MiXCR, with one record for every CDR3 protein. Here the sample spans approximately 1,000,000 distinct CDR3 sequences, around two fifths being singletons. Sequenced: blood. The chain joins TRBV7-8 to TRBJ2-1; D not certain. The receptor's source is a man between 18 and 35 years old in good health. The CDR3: CASSLAGSLSPYNEQFF. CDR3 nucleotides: TGTGCCAGCAGCTTAGCGGGTAGCCTCAGCCCCTACAATGAGCAGTTCTTC.